This T cell receptor (beta chain) was captured by sequencing in a study of blood T cells in healthy people across ages. General study points: It was the long-lived donors that had more naive CD4+ cells and higher diversity than aged donors.

The study isolated at least 7 million PBMCs from each sample. A second roughly 7 to 12 cycle PCR used barcoded and J-beta primers. TCRdb called the 5' RACE reads again in MiXCR, with one record for every CDR3 protein. The data contain 1 million or so distinct CDR3 sequences, 25% of them singletons. Details on this clonotype: The antigen is undetermined.

Trimming removed 5 bases from V and 2 bases from J, with 15 bases in between. The CDR3 spans 15 residues. The data also belong to a second study, concerning T cells of mothers and their children.

J is TRBJ1-1 and V is TRBV12-3 or TRBV12-4; tentative D call: TRBD1 (5 bases). Sequencing input: blood. This clonotype was obtained from a girl aged 2 to 10 in good health. CDR3 loop: CASSLLGGENTEAFF. CDR3 nucleotides: TGTGCCAGCAGTCTCCTGGGGGGAGAAAACACTGAAGCTTTCTTT.